This T cell receptor (beta chain) was sequenced during a study of graft-versus-host responses after intestinal transplantation. Study-level background: As for transplant type, recipients had multivisceral, liver-intestinal, or isolated intestinal grafts. For two to four years after anti-thymocyte globulin induction, all recipients took tacrolimus and steroids.

Profiling relied on immunoSEQ multiplex PCR, and the TCRdb table lists in-frame clones only, not all of them. The sample records nearly 95,000 clones, 85% to 95% being singletons. Study observations and caveats: Early post-transplant HvG declines tracked with peak circulating GvH clone levels. Recipient bone marrow held GvH clones, some seen earlier in ileum or blood.

As concerns this clone: Its target is unknown.

Sample: unstimulated CD8+ T cells sorted from spleen or lymph node cells, taken before intestinal transplant. This receptor was taken from a human donor who received an intestinal transplant.

CDR3 coding DNA: TGCGCCAGCAGCCAGAGTCGGGGGGCTCGGTACGAGCAGTACTTC. Residues: CASSQSRGARYEQYF. J is TRBJ2-7 and V is TRBV4-3, with D tentatively TRBD2 (7 bases). V was clipped by 3 bases and J by 4 bases, with 16 bases between them. Germline lookup yields CDR1 LGHNA and CDR2 YSLEER. This CDR3 is built from 15 residues.